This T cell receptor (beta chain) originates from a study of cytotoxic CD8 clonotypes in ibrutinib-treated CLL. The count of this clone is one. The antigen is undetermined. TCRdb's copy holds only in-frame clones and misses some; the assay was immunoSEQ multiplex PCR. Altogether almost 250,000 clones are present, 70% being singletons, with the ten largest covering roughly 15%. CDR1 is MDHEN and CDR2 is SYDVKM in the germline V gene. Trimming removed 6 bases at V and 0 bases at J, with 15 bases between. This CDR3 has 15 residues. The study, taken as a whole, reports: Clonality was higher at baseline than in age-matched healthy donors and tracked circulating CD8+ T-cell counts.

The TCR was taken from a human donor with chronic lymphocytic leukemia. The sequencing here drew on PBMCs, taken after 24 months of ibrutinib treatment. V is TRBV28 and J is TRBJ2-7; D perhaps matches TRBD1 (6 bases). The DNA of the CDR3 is TGTGCCAGCAGAACGGGACACCCCACCTCCTACGAGCAGTACTTC. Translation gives CASRTGHPTSYEQYF. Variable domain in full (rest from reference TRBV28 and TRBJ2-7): DVKVTQSSRYLVKRTGEKVFLECVQDMDHENMFWYRQDPGLGLRLIYFSYDVKMKEKGDIPEGYSVSREKKERFSLILESASTNQTSMYLCASRTGHPTSYEQYFGPGTRLTVT.